The 13 T cell receptor beta chains presented below share a single source sample, sequenced in a study of radiotherapy plus CTLA-4 blockade in lung cancer listed by TCRdb under 2018. Library construction relied on the immunoSEQ multiplex PCR assay. TCRdb stores this immuneACCESS table with in-frame sequences only. Part of the clones is absent; in the studies checked, under half of the shortfall reflects unresolved V genes, and no reason is known for the rest. Present in this sample are approximately 40,000 clones, about two thirds of which were seen just once. The ten most abundant clones make up about a tenth of the sample. Sequenced material: peripheral blood, taken from a patient treated with radiotherapy plus ipilimumab. These receptors originate from a human donor with non-small cell lung cancer who had stable disease on radiotherapy plus ipilimumab.

This clone was recorded once. J is TRBJ2-1 and V is TRBV2, with 8 positions matching TRBD2. CDR3 length: 14 residues. V lost 2 bases and J lost 15; bases outside the gene matches: 12. Germline lookup yields CDR1 SNHLY and CDR2 FYNNEI. CDR3 bases: TGTGCCAGCAGTGAAACCGGGAGAGTGCTAGCGGGGTTCTTC. Translation gives CASSETGRVLAGFF.

The genes are TRBV12-5 and TRBJ1-6; possibly TRBD1 for D (5 bases). V was pared by 1 base and J by 10 bases, with 11 bases between. Germline CDR1 and CDR2: LGHNT and FRNRAP. The CDR3 sequence is 14 residues long. CDR3 residues: CASGLEGLKSPLHF. In DNA form, the CDR3 reads TGTGCTAGTGGTTTGGAGGGACTGAAGTCACCCCTCCACTTT.

This chain links TRBV7-2 with TRBJ2-5; TRBD2 aligns across 12 bases. V dropped 4 bases and J dropped 5; count of bases not matched to a gene: 5. Germline assignment: CDR1 SGHTA and CDR2 FQGNSA. The CDR3 is 15 residues long. CDR3: CASSSTSGGWETQYF. Written as DNA, the CDR3 is TGTGCCAGCAGCTCGACTAGCGGGGGCTGGGAGACCCAGTACTTC.

The chain has TRBV5-1 and TRBJ2-7; 8 positions match TRBD1. The CDR3 sequence is 14 residues long. Germline V CDR1 and CDR2: SGHRS, YFSETQ. V was clipped by 2 bases and J by 5 bases; unmatched bases: 6. The CDR3 is CASSFSQGANEQYF. In DNA, the CDR3 is TGCGCCAGCAGCTTTTCGCAGGGGGCGAACGAGCAGTACTTC.

This sequence joins TRBV6-6 and TRBJ1-1; TRBD1 agrees at 7 bases. The germline CDR1 and CDR2 sequences are MNHNY and SVGAGI (reference sequence). Trimming took 7 bases from V and 4 from J; bases not matched to a gene: 9. The CDR3 consists of 14 residues. This CDR3 reads CASIPRQGTTEAFF. For the CDR3, the DNA is TGTGCCAGCATCCCACGACAGGGAACCACTGAAGCTTTCTTT.

This clone appeared a few times. The chain couples TRBV30 to TRBJ1-6, with 9 bases fitting TRBD1. The germline CDR1 and CDR2 sequences are GTSNPN and SVGIG (reference sequence). V lost 5 bases, J lost 3 bases, and 8 bases stayed unmatched. CDR3 length equals 16 residues. As DNA, the CDR3 is TGTGCCTGGCTCCAAGCGGGACAGGGCTATAATTCACCCCTCCACTTT. The encoded protein is CAWLQAGQGYNSPLHF.

The rearrangement joins TRBV6-1 to TRBJ1-3; TRBD1 matches at 8 bases. Looked up from germline, CDR1 is MNHNS and CDR2 is SASEGT. The CDR3 covers 16 residues. J lost 4 bases, V lost 4 bases, and 9 bases had no gene match. In DNA form, the CDR3 reads TGTGCCAGCAGTGCGTCGACAGGGGTAGGAGGAAACACCATATATTTT. As protein: CASSASTGVGGNTIYF.

The CDR3 is CASSPDQGYEQYF. CDR3 in DNA: TGTGCCAGTAGTCCCGATCAGGGTTACGAGCAGTACTTC. J is TRBJ2-7 and V is TRBV19, with D perhaps matching TRBD1 (5 bases). Germline V gene data show CDR1 as LNHDA and CDR2 as SQIVND (reference sequence). The CDR3 is 13 amino acids. The V gene lost 5 bases and the J gene lost 4 bases, with 12 bases spanning the gap.

This clone has a count of ten or more. The chain links TRBV6-5 to TRBJ1-2; 10 nucleotides agree with TRBD1. The CDR3 runs 14 residues. Germline CDR1 is MNHEY and CDR2 is SVGAGI. V shed 2 bases, J shed 12 bases, and the junction held 9 bases outside the gene matches. The CDR3, as DNA: TGTGCCAGCAGTTACCGACAGGGGGCTGGAAAAGACACCTTC. Protein product: CASSYRQGAGKDTF.

This clone occurred a few times. The chain couples TRBV18 to TRBJ1-2; 12 nucleotides align to TRBD1. The CDR3 is 15 residues long. With 3 bases clipped from V and 5 bases from J, the junction kept 4 bases outside the gene matches. Germline assignment: CDR1 KGHSH and CDR2 LQKENI. This CDR3 is CASSPPGQGAYGYTF. The DNA for the CDR3 is TGTGCCAGCTCACCCCCGGGACAGGGGGCGTATGGCTACACCTTC.

The chain couples TRBV7-9 to TRBJ1-1, with no clear D. Germline assignment: CDR1 SEHNR and CDR2 FQNEAQ (reference sequence). This CDR3 spans 14 amino acids. Trimming stripped 1 base from V and 6 bases from J, with 12 bases between. CDR3 nucleotides: TGTGCCAGCAGCTTAGATAGAGCGGTCGCTGAAGCTTTCTTT. Translation: CASSLDRAVAEAFF.

This sequence joins TRBV7-2 and TRBJ2-1; TRBD2 matches at 8 bases. Germline V CDR1 and CDR2: SGHTA, FQGNSA. Unmatched junction bases numbered 12, after V lost 4 bases and J lost 4 bases. There are 17 residues in the CDR3. DNA of the CDR3: TGTGCCAGCAGCTCTCGAGGCGGGCGGGGGGCTTACAATGAGCAGTTCTTC. As protein: CASSSRGGRGAYNEQFF. Full variable domain (remainder filled in from reference TRBV7-2 and TRBJ2-1): GAGVSQSPSNKVTEKGKDVELRCDPISGHTALYWYRQSLGQGLEFLIYFQGNSAPDKSGLPSDRFSAERTGGSVSTLTIQRTQQEDSAVYLCASSSRGGRGAYNEQFFGPGTRLTVL.

The chain combines TRBV30 with TRBJ1-2; 9 positions agree with TRBD1. The CDR3 loop spans 13 amino acids. The germline CDR1 and CDR2 sequences are GTSNPN and SVGIG (reference sequence). The V segment lost 7 bases and the J segment 2 bases; nucleotides outside the gene matches: 5. As DNA, the CDR3 is TGTGCCTACCACAGGGGGCAGAACTATGGCTACACCTTC. This gives the protein CAYHRGQNYGYTF.